The clone carrying this T cell receptor (beta chain) was seen more than once but under ten times. CDR3 length: 15 amino acids. CDR1 and CDR2 from the germline V gene are SGHDN and FVKESK. With V trimmed by 1 base and J by 7 bases, 8 bases remained unmatched. Here immunoSEQ multiplex PCR was the method, and the copy in TCRdb shows in-frame clones only, minus some. The table shows tens of thousands of clones, with around 43% occurring only once. The data were taken from a study of graft-versus-host responses after intestinal transplantation. Study outcomes and limitations: The presence of high graft-versus-host to host-versus-graft clonal ratios in allografts characterized patients with graft-donor T cell macrochimerism.

Responders (200,000, CFSE-labeled) were co-plated with 200,000 irradiated, violet-dye-labeled stimulators. The chain couples TRBV14 to TRBJ1-2, with 8 bases that match TRBD1. The TCR was taken from a human patient who was an organ donor for intestinal transplantation. The sample consisted of alloreactive CD8+ T cells from a mixed lymphocyte reaction culture, taken before transplantation. This sample's subset: CFSE-low proliferating T cells sorted from approximately 6-day pre-transplant mixed lymphocyte reaction (GvH or HvG direction). The CDR3 here is CASSQVGQGWGGYTF. As DNA, the CDR3 is TGTGCCAGCAGCCAAGTCGGACAGGGATGGGGTGGCTACACCTTC.